The 23 T cell receptor beta chains given below trace back to one sample, sequenced in a study of cytomegalovirus exposure and HLA in healthy donors. 13 Jbeta primers and 60 Vbeta primers were used for the PCR. The repertoire was sequenced with immunoSEQ multiplex PCR; TCRdb's copy has only in-frame clones and lacks some. The data hold about 200,000 clones, with over 75% observed a single time. What was sequenced was PBMCs. These TCRs come from a man between 18 and 35 years old in good health and CMV-seronegative.

Remarks on this clone: One end of the junction varies from germline; a read error may be responsible. The chain couples TRBV7-7 to TRBJ2-5; 7 positions agree with TRBD2. From germline, CDR1 is SSHAT and CDR2 FNYEAQ (reference sequence). The CDR3 runs to 15 residues. The chain's CDR3 is CASSLGLTGMETQYF. In DNA, the CDR3 is TGTGCTAGCAGCTTGGGACTAACGGGGATGGAGACCCAGTACTTC.

The chain has TRBV4-2 and TRBJ2-7; 7 bases fit TRBD1. Losses at the gene ends were 1 base for V and 5 bases for J; bases not matched to a gene: 5. The germline V gene has CDR1 LGHNA and CDR2 YNFKEQ. CDR3 length: 14 amino acids. CDR3 sequence (DNA): TGTGCCAGCAGCCAAGGACAGGGTTTGAACGAGCAGTACTTC. Protein product: CASSQGQGLNEQYF.

The rearrangement uses TRBV27 and TRBJ2-1; possible D gene TRBD1, 5 bases. CDR1 is MNHEY and CDR2 is SMNVEV in the germline V gene (reference sequence). The CDR3 contains 15 residues. V lost 5 bases, J lost 6 bases, and 17 bases lay in between. This CDR3 is CASSDDRALLNEQFF. In DNA, the CDR3 is TGTGCCAGCAGTGATGACAGAGCCCTCCTCAATGAGCAGTTCTTC.

As regards this clone: This same CDR3 is encoded by further DNA sequences in the sample. CDR3 sequence (DNA): TGTGCCAGCAGCCCCCGACAGGGGGAGAACTATGGCTACACCTTC. This encodes CASSPRQGENYGYTF. The chain employs TRBV7-2 and TRBJ1-2; 9 bases are a match to TRBD1. This CDR3 region has 15 residues. Per germline, CDR1 SGHTA and CDR2 FQGNSA. Losses at the gene ends were 5 bases for V and 2 bases for J; bases not matched to a gene: 6.

The rearrangement links TRBV11-2 to TRBJ2-7; 8 nucleotides agree with TRBD1. CDR3 length equals 16 residues. V gave up 4 bases and J gave up 4 bases; unmatched junction bases: 12. Germline V lookup: CDR1 SGHAT, CDR2 FQNNGV. This chain's CDR3 is CASSSVSTGANYEQYF. CDR3 nucleotides: TGTGCCAGCAGCTCGGTATCGACAGGGGCTAATTACGAGCAGTACTTC. Looking up the rest from reference TRBV11-2 and TRBJ2-7 gives the full variable domain: EAGVAQSPRYKIIEKRQSVAFWCNPISGHATLYWYQQILGQGPKLLIQFQNNGVVDDSQLPKDRFSAERLKGVDSTLKIQPAKLEDSAVYLCASSSVSTGANYEQYFGPGTRLTVT.

This clone was observed a handful of times. The chain has TRBV28 and TRBJ2-7; D might be TRBD1 (5 bases). The CDR3 length is 14 residues. Per the germline V gene, CDR1 is MDHEN and CDR2 is SYDVKM. The V end was cut by 7 bases, the J end by 4 bases, with 17 bases between. For the CDR3, the DNA is TGTGCCAGCACCATAGATGGGGCAGGGTACGAGCAGTACTTC. Residues: CASTIDGAGYEQYF.

The rearrangement uses TRBV30 and TRBJ2-7; 7 bases line up with TRBD1. The junction had 9 bases not matched to a gene; V was cut back by 4 bases and J by 6 bases. The germline gives CDR1 GTSNPN, CDR2 SVGIG (reference sequence). The CDR3 spans 13 residues. This CDR3 is CAWTGTEASEQYF. The CDR3 DNA reads TGTGCCTGGACCGGGACAGAGGCAAGCGAGCAGTACTTC.

This clone was seen only a few times. The chain's CDR3 is CASTLKGDRGGSFPYGYTF. The CDR3 nucleotides are TGTGCCAGCACCCTCAAAGGGGACAGGGGTGGGAGTTTCCCCTATGGCTACACCTTC. The V gene is TRBV7-2, the J gene TRBJ1-2, with 10 nucleotides matching TRBD1. The V segment lost 7 bases and the J segment 4 bases; nucleotides outside the gene matches: 21. Per the germline V gene, CDR1 is SGHTA and CDR2 is FQGNSA. This CDR3 has 19 residues.

This clone was observed once. The chain is built from TRBV4-3 and TRBJ1-4; D not certain. CDR1 LGHNA and CDR2 YSLEER come from the germline V gene. The CDR3 consists of 14 residues. Trimming left V 1 base short and J 10 bases short, with 13 bases between. CDR3: CASSQGLGGGKLFF. The CDR3 DNA sequence: TGCGCCAGCAGCCAAGGTCTAGGAGGCGGAAAACTGTTTTTT.

A few counts support this clone. The J gene is TRBJ2-7, the V gene TRBV6-1; the match to TRBD1 covers 7 bases. CDR3 size: 15 residues. With V trimmed by 2 bases and J by 1 base, 5 bases remained unmatched. Germline V gives CDR1 MNHNS, CDR2 SASEGT. This CDR3 reads CASSERGTESYEQYF. CDR3 in DNA: TGTGCCAGCAGTGAAAGGGGGACAGAATCCTACGAGCAGTACTTC.

The rearrangement uses TRBV11-3 and TRBJ1-5; D is undetermined. This CDR3 has 13 amino acids. The germline CDR1 and CDR2 sequences are SGHNT and YENEEA. V dropped 5 bases and J dropped 4 bases, with 9 bases sitting between them. The CDR3 sequence is CASSRTRNQPQHF. CDR3 coding DNA: TGTGCCAGCAGCCGAACGAGGAATCAGCCCCAGCATTTT.

The chain recombines TRBV15 with TRBJ2-5; 11 bases are a match to TRBD1. The V segment lost 3 bases and the J segment 2 bases; nucleotides outside the gene matches: 5. CDR3 length equals 16 residues. Germline V gene sequence: CDR1 LNHNV, CDR2 YYDKDF (reference sequence). CDR3 region: CATSRLDRGLQETQYF. The CDR3 DNA sequence: TGTGCCACCAGCAGGTTGGACAGGGGGCTGCAAGAGACCCAGTACTTC.

With regard to this clone: An end of the junction does not agree with germline; a read error may underlie this. The chain combines TRBV7-7 with TRBJ2-2; D might be TRBD1 (6 bases). The CDR3 covers 14 residues. CDR1 SSHAT and CDR2 FNYEAQ come from the germline V gene (reference sequence). CDR3 coding DNA: TGTGCTAGCAGCTTTGGACAGCTCACCGGGGAGCTGTTTTTT. Its protein product is CASSFGQLTGELFF. The full variable domain, in which reference TRBV7-7 and TRBJ2-2 provide the parts outside the CDR3, is GAGVSQSPRYKVTKRGQDVTLRCDPISSHATLYWYQQALGQGPEFLTYFNYEAQPDKSGLPSDRFSAERPEGSISTLTIQRTEQRDSAMYRCASSFGQLTGELFFGEGSRLTVL.

The chain uses TRBV4-3 and TRBJ2-6; 9 positions match TRBD1. CDR1 and CDR2 from the germline V gene are LGHNA and YSLEER. The V gene end was trimmed by 0 bases and the J gene end by 10 bases; junction bases not matched to a gene: 4. This CDR3 has 15 residues. CDR3: CASSQDRGTGNVLTF. The CDR3 nucleotides are TGCGCCAGCAGCCAAGATCGTGGGACAGGGAACGTCCTGACTTTC.

This clone has just a few counts. The V and J genes are TRBV11-2 and TRBJ1-1, with TRBD1 identical over 7 bases. The CDR3 runs to 14 residues. Looked up from germline, CDR1 is SGHAT and CDR2 is FQNNGV. Trimming cost V 6 bases and J 1 base; bases outside gene matches: 5. CDR3 residues: CASSSTGKNTEAFF. The CDR3 DNA follows: TGTGCCAGCAGTTCGACAGGGAAGAACACTGAAGCTTTCTTT.

The V call is TRBV7-2, the J call TRBJ2-1, with 9 bases aligning to TRBD2. Germline V gene data show CDR1 as SGHTA and CDR2 as FQGNSA. With V trimmed by 5 bases and J by 8 bases, 13 bases remained unmatched. This CDR3 region has 16 residues. This CDR3 is CASSLWVSGSADEQFF. CDR3 coding DNA: TGTGCCAGCAGCCTATGGGTTAGCGGGAGTGCGGATGAGCAGTTCTTC.

The chain is built from TRBV7-9 and TRBJ2-1, with unresolved D. Between the trimmed V and J ends, which lost 1 base and 5 bases, there was a span of 6 bases. This CDR3 has 13 residues. Germline CDR1 is SEHNR and CDR2 is FQNEAQ (reference sequence). CDR3 DNA sequence: TGTGCCAGCAGCTTAGTCCGGGACAATGAGCAGTTCTTC. This codes for CASSLVRDNEQFF.

This chain connects TRBV27 to TRBJ2-7; 7 bases line up with TRBD1. Germline CDR1 MNHEY, CDR2 SMNVEV (reference sequence). V lost 4 bases to trimming and J lost 0 bases; unmatched junction nucleotides: 12. This CDR3 has 17 residues. CDR3 in DNA: TGTGCCAGCAGTTCTAGCCTAAACAGGGGCAGCTCCTACGAGCAGTACTTC. Protein: CASSSSLNRGSSYEQYF.

J is TRBJ2-3 and V is TRBV6-1; no firm D call. The CDR3 consists of 14 residues. Germline V gene data show CDR1 as MNHNS and CDR2 as SASEGT. Deletions cut 5 bases from V and 0 bases from J, with 9 bases between. The CDR3 DNA reads TGTGCCAGCAGTTATAGCAGTAGCACAGATACGCAGTATTTT. Translated: CASSYSSSTDTQYF.

The chain has TRBV5-1 and TRBJ2-5; TRBD1 matches at 10 bases. This CDR3 has 14 amino acids. CDR1 and CDR2 from the germline V gene are SGHRS and YFSETQ. The trim removed 3 bases at V and 5 bases at J, leaving 4 bases unmatched. The CDR3 DNA is TGCGCCAGCAGCTGGACAGGGGGTTCGGAGACCCAGTACTTC. It encodes CASSWTGGSETQYF.

J is TRBJ1-1 and V is TRBV7-6, with a weak D call TRBD1 (5 bases). V shed 5 bases and J shed 6 bases, with 19 bases lying between them. Germline CDR1 reads SGHVS; CDR2 reads FNYEAQ. The CDR3 sequence is 15 residues long. CDR3 loop: CASSGTGVSVAEAFF. CDR3 nucleotides: TGTGCCAGCAGCGGCACGGGGGTATCGGTCGCTGAAGCTTTCTTT.

J is TRBJ2-1 and V is TRBV5-4; tentatively, D is TRBD2 (5 bases). The CDR3 totals 13 residues. Trimming pared 1 base from V and 8 bases from J, leaving 10 bases between. Germline V lookup: CDR1 SGHNT, CDR2 YYREEE (reference sequence). CDR3 coding DNA: TGTGCCAGCAGCTTGCGGGGAAGCGATGAGCAGTTCTTC. It translates to CASSLRGSDEQFF.

V is TRBV5-1 and J is TRBJ1-2, with TRBD1 matching over 12 bases. V dropped 4 bases and J dropped 4; count of bases not matched to a gene: 2. Germline V gene lookup returns CDR1 SGHRS and CDR2 YFSETQ. This CDR3 region has 14 residues. The CDR3 DNA follows: TGCGCCAGCAGCCCGGGACAGGGGGCCTATGGCTACACCTTC. Amino acids: CASSPGQGAYGYTF.